Listed below are T cell receptor beta chains from one sample, sequenced in a study of blood T cell repertoires in COVID-19. TCRdb's table, derived via immunoSEQ multiplex PCR, lists solely in-frame clones and lacks some. The sample lists roughly 110,000 clones, roughly 80% seen once, with 11% to 15% in the top ten. The sequencing input was peripheral blood. Every receptor here comes from an older woman with acute or convalescent COVID-19. Both conserved end residues are part of each CDR3.

v_gene	j_gene	CDR3aa
TRBV2	TRBJ2-3	CASSEASPGVDTQYF
TRBV19	TRBJ2-3	CATTDRADTQYF
TRBV3-1/TRBV3-2	TRBJ2-3	CASSQDRISGGRIDTQYF
TRBV5-1	TRBJ2-5	CASSFSHRTQETQYF
TRBV4-1	TRBJ2-3	CASSHSAGGRTDTQYF
TRBV7-9	TRBJ2-1	CASSSTSGSVYEQFF
TRBV2	TRBJ2-3	CASSSDQEDTQYF
TRBV7-8	TRBJ1-4	CASSLLKGTAANEKLFF
TRBV2	TRBJ1-2	CASGWGGTAGYTF
TRBV15	TRBJ1-2	CATSRDFRGFGQGRYGYTF
TRBV5-1	TRBJ1-2	CASSISGTGYGYTF
TRBV6-5	TRBJ2-1	CASRTSSLDGNEQFF
TRBV27	TRBJ2-1	CASSRQDNEQFF
TRBV9	TRBJ2-1	CASSLTLSTASNEQFF
TRBV10-2	TRBJ1-5	CASSDRGGGQPQHF
TRBV18	TRBJ2-1	CASSTAGNEQFF
TRBV9	TRBJ1-2	CASSDRAYGYTF
TRBV4-1	TRBJ2-1	CASSQELAGRNEQFF
TRBV7-8	TRBJ2-5	CASSLALSGGGVLETQYF
TRBV29-1	TRBJ1-3	CSVETYPGNTIYF
TRBV6-5	TRBJ2-1	CASSYRDIAYNEQFF
TRBV12-3/TRBV12-4	TRBJ2-5	CASLRGYQETQYF
TRBV30	TRBJ2-3	CAWDSWTGGRDTQYF
TRBV19	TRBJ2-7	CASSSLREVNSSGRNYEQYF
TRBV5-1	TRBJ1-1	CASSFTPNTEAFF
TRBV9	TRBJ1-1	CASTRGPVLNTEAFF
TRBV3-1/TRBV3-2	TRBJ1-3	CASSQYRGDTIYF
TRBV28	TRBJ2-3	CASSTSVTDTQYF
TRBV7-3	TRBJ2-7	CASSLTAAGDVFYEQYF
TRBV11-2	TRBJ2-5	CASSLVAGSKTQYF
TRBV5-1	TRBJ1-1	CASSLISSNTEAFF
TRBV2	TRBJ2-3	CASNRESTDTQYF
TRBV5-1	TRBJ2-5	CASSGDSPRETQYF
TRBV4-1	TRBJ1-2	CASSLLLQGPNYGYTF
TRBV19	TRBJ2-5	CASSFGQGAWTQYF
TRBV18	TRBJ1-2	CASSPLQGNYGYTF
TRBV15	TRBJ1-5	CAIRGDRGNQPQHF
TRBV19	TRBJ1-2	CASSPSGTGELRGYTF
TRBV3-1/TRBV3-2	TRBJ1-1	CASSQGQLGAFF
TRBV6-6	TRBJ1-1	CASSSTGSAGTEAFF
TRBV27	TRBJ2-7	CASSLWTGRSSYEQYF
TRBV3-1/TRBV3-2	TRBJ1-5	CASSPGGRGNQPQHF
TRBV3-1/TRBV3-2	TRBJ2-3	CASSYTSGTPDTQYF